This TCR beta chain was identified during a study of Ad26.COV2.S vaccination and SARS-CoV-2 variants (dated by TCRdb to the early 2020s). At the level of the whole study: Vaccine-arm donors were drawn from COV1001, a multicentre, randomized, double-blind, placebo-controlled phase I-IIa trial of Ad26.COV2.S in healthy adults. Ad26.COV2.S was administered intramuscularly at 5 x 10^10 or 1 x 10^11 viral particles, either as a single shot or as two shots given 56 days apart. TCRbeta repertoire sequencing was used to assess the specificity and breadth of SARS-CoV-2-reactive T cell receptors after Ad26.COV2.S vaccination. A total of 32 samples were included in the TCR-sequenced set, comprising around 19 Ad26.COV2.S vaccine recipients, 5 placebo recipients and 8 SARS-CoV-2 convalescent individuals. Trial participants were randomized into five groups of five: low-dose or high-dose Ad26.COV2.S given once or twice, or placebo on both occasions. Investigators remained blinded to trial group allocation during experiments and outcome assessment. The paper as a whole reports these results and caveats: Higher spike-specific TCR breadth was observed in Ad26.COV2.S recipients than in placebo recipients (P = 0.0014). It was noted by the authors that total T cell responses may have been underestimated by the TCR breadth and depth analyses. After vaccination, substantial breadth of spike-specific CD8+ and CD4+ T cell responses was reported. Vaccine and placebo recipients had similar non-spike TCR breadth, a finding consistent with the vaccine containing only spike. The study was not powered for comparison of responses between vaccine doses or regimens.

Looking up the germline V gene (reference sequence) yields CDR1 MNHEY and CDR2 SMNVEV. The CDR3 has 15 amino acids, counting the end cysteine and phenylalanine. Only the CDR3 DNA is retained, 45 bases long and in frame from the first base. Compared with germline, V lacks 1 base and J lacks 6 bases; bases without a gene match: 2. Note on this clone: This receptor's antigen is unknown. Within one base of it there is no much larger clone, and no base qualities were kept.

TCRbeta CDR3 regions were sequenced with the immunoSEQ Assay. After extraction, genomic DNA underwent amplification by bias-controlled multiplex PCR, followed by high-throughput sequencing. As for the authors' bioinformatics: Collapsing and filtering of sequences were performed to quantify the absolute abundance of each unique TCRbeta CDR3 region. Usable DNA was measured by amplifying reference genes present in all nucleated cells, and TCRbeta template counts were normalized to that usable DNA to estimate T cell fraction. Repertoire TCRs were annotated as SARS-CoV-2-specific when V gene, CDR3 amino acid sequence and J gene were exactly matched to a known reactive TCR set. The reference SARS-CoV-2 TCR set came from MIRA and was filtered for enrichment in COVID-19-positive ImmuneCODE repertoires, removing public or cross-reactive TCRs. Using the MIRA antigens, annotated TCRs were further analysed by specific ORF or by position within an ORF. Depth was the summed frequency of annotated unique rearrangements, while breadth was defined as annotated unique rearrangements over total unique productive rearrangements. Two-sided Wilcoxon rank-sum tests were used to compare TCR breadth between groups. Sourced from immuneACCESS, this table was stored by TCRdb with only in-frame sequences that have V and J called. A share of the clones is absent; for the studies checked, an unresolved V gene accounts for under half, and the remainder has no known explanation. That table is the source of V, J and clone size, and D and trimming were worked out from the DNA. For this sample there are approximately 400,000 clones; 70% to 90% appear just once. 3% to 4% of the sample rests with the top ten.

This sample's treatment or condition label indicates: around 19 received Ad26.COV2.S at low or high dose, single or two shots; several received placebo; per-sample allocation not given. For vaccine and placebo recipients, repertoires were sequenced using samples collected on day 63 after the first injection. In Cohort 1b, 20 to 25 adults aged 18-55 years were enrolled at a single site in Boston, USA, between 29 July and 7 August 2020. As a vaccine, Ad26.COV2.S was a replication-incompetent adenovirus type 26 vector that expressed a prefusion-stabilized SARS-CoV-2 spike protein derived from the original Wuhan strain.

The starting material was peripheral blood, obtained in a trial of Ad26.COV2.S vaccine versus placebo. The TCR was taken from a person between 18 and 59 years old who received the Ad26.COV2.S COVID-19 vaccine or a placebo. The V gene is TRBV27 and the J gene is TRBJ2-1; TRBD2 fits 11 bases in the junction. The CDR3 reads CASSLFGLAGNEQFF. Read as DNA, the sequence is TGTGCCAGCAGTTTATTCGGACTAGCGGGCAATGAGCAGTTCTTC.